The 32 T cell receptor beta chains below all came from one sample that was sequenced in a study of cytomegalovirus exposure and HLA in healthy donors. The primer mix had 60 Vbeta and 13 Jbeta primers. Measured with immunoSEQ multiplex PCR; TCRdb has only the in-frame clones, and not every one. The profile shows roughly 90,000 clones, around 70% of them singletons. Source material: PBMCs. The receptor set was obtained from a man under 40 in good health and CMV-seropositive.

The CDR3 is CATHWTPQETQYF. DNA of the CDR3: TGTGCCACGCATTGGACACCACAAGAGACCCAGTACTTC. The V and J genes are TRBV5-8 and TRBJ2-5, with D perhaps TRBD1 (5 bases). The CDR3 contains 13 residues. Trimming took off 9 bases at V and 2 bases at J, with 14 bases between the two ends. Germline V gene data show CDR1 as SGHTS and CDR2 as YDEGEE.

The chain has TRBV14 and TRBJ2-6, with D possibly being TRBD2 (6 bases). V was cut by 0 bases and J by 0 bases, with 9 bases left in between. There are 17 residues in the CDR3. Germline loops: CDR1 SGHDN, CDR2 FVKESK. CDR3 residues: CASSQDWGVSGANVLTF. The DNA of the CDR3 is TGTGCCAGCAGCCAAGATTGGGGGGTCTCTGGGGCCAACGTCCTGACTTTC.

The chain uses TRBV19 and TRBJ2-1, with TRBD2 identical over 14 bases. Germline-derived CDR1 and CDR2 are LNHDA and SQIVND (reference sequence). This CDR3 region has 19 residues. V lost 3 bases and J lost 4; bases outside the gene matches: 11. CDR3 DNA: TGTGCCAGTAGTATCGGGACTAGCGGGGGAGAAATTATTTACAATGAGCAGTTCTTC. It is translated as CASSIGTSGGEIIYNEQFF.

This rearrangement joins TRBV6-5 to TRBJ2-7, with D possibly matching TRBD2 (6 bases). Germline V gene sequence: CDR1 MNHEY, CDR2 SVGAGI. There are 13 residues in the CDR3. V lost 4 bases and J 4 bases, leaving 11 bases between the germline ends. The CDR3 nucleotides are TGTGCCAGCAGTTCCTCCCGGGGGTACGAGCAGTACTTC. It is translated as CASSSSRGYEQYF.

The chain employs TRBV7-9 and TRBJ2-5, with D possibly TRBD2 on 5 matching bases. This CDR3 contains 15 residues. Germline CDR1 SEHNR, CDR2 FQNEAQ (reference sequence). V was pared by 0 bases and J by 5 bases, with 13 bases between. The CDR3: CASSLASLAGETQYF. As DNA, the CDR3 is TGTGCCAGCAGCTTAGCAAGCCTAGCTGGGGAGACCCAGTACTTC.

This clone is medium-sized. CDR3 sequence: CASRRDYRDRDTYEQYF. CDR3 sequence (DNA): TGTGCCAGCAGGAGAGACTACCGGGACAGGGACACCTACGAGCAGTACTTC. This chain links TRBV6-4 with TRBJ2-7; 9 bases are a match to TRBD1. Trimming took 6 bases from V and 2 from J; bases not matched to a gene: 14. The CDR3 is 17 residues long. From germline, CDR1 is MRHNA and CDR2 SNTAGT.

V gene TRBV5-1 combines with J gene TRBJ1-1, with D possibly TRBD1 on 6 matching bases. V gave up 2 bases and J gave up 0 bases, with 11 bases separating them. CDR3 length: 15 residues. CDR1 is SGHRS and CDR2 is YFSETQ in the germline V gene. The CDR3 is CASSFVDSMNTEAFF. The DNA of the CDR3 is TGCGCCAGCAGCTTTGTGGACAGCATGAACACTGAAGCTTTCTTT.

The chain couples TRBV14 to TRBJ2-7; 8 positions agree with TRBD1. Looked up from germline, CDR1 is SGHDN and CDR2 is FVKESK. V was pared by 4 bases and J by 3 bases, with 8 bases of the junction left unmatched. The CDR3 extends over 15 amino acids. CDR3: CASSRDRGRLYEQYF. CDR3 nucleotides: TGTGCCAGCAGCCGTGACAGGGGACGACTCTACGAGCAGTACTTC. The full variable domain, in which reference TRBV14 and TRBJ2-7 provide the parts outside the CDR3, is EAGVTQFPSHSVIEKGQTVTLRCDPISGHDNLYWYRRVMGKEIKFLLHFVKESKQDESGMPNNRFLAERTGGTYSTLKVQPAELEDSGVYFCASSRDRGRLYEQYFGPGTRLTVT.

V is TRBV7-2 and J is TRBJ1-2; 8 bases are shared with TRBD1. V lost 5 bases to trimming and J lost 6 bases; unmatched junction nucleotides: 5. The germline V gene encodes CDR1 SGHTA and CDR2 FQGNSA. This CDR3 has 13 residues. CDR3 loop: CASSRQGRDGYTF. The DNA of the CDR3 is TGTGCCAGCAGCCGACAGGGGAGAGATGGCTACACCTTC.

This clone was detected only once. V is TRBV6-5 and J is TRBJ1-1, with D tentatively TRBD1 (5 bases). The CDR3 totals 13 residues. Germline loops: CDR1 MNHEY, CDR2 SVGAGI. Trimming took 7 bases from V and 1 from J, leaving 10 bases between them. This CDR3 is CASKPGSNTEAFF. CDR3 in DNA: TGTGCCAGCAAACCAGGGTCGAACACTGAAGCTTTCTTT.

V is TRBV2 and J is TRBJ1-2, with 8 bases fitting TRBD1. The V segment lost 4 bases and the J segment 8 bases; nucleotides outside the gene matches: 9. Germline CDR1 SNHLY, CDR2 FYNNEI. The CDR3 covers 14 residues. This CDR3 is CASSASGGALGYTF. For the CDR3, the DNA is TGTGCCAGCAGTGCCTCAGGGGGCGCGTTGGGCTACACCTTC.

This clone was counted a single time. The chain joins TRBV5-1 to TRBJ2-3; 9 nucleotides line up with TRBD2. Trimming removed 4 bases from V and 0 bases from J; junction bases left unmatched: 3. The CDR3 consists of 15 residues. Germline V gene data show CDR1 as SGHRS and CDR2 as YFSETQ. CDR3 protein: CASSVAGASTDTQYF. The DNA for the CDR3 is TGCGCCAGCAGCGTAGCGGGGGCCAGCACAGATACGCAGTATTTT.

The sample holds a few counts of this clone. The gene calls are TRBV7-6 and TRBJ1-1, with D maybe TRBD1 (5 bases). CDR3 size: 13 residues. Germline CDR1 SGHVS, CDR2 FNYEAQ. V lost 0 bases to trimming and J lost 7 bases, with 9 bases between them. CDR3 protein: CASSLAGEGEAFF. In nucleotides, the CDR3 is TGTGCCAGCAGCTTAGCGGGGGAGGGTGAAGCTTTCTTT.

The chain links TRBV6-6 to TRBJ1-1; the D is unclear. V lost 6 bases and J lost 4, with 18 bases in between. Germline values: CDR1 MNHNY, CDR2 SVGAGI (reference sequence). This CDR3 is built from 15 residues. In nucleotides, the CDR3 is TGTGCCAGCAGAATTAATAGTGGTGGGAGCACTGAAGCTTTCTTT. This translates into CASRINSGGSTEAFF.

J is TRBJ2-3 and V is TRBV18; 8 bases fit TRBD1. The CDR3 covers 14 residues. Trimming removed 6 bases from V and 2 bases from J; junction bases left unmatched: 4. Germline assignment: CDR1 KGHSH and CDR2 LQKENI. In nucleotides, the CDR3 is TGTGCCAGCTCCCAGGGACAGGCCACAGATACGCAGTATTTT. Translating gives CASSQGQATDTQYF.

The V and J genes are TRBV6-1 and TRBJ1-5, with TRBD1 identical over 7 bases. V was clipped by 5 bases and J by 4 bases; unmatched bases: 2. Germline-derived CDR1 and CDR2 are MNHNS and SASEGT. The CDR3 sequence is 13 residues long. CDR3 amino acids: CASSPRGNQPQHF. In DNA, the CDR3 is TGTGCCAGCAGTCCCAGGGGGAATCAGCCCCAGCATTTT.

The chain employs TRBV10-2 and TRBJ1-3; 7 nucleotides match TRBD1. V was pared by 6 bases and J by 3 bases, with 8 bases of the junction left unmatched. The CDR3 totals 15 residues. Germline-derived CDR1 and CDR2 are WSHSY and SAAADI. The CDR3 bases are TGCGCCAGCAGCCCCGGACAGGCCGTTGGAAACACCATATATTTT. Its protein product is CASSPGQAVGNTIYF.

CDR3 region: CARSLGRSGGVQETQYF. In nucleotides, the CDR3 is TGTGCCAGAAGCTTAGGCCGTAGCGGGGGTGTTCAAGAGACCCAGTACTTC. J is TRBJ2-5 and V is TRBV7-5; TRBD2, as called in the table, went unchecked against the DNA. TRBV7-5 is listed as a pseudogene. The CDR3 contains 17 residues.

V gene TRBV25-1 combines with J gene TRBJ1-4, with TRBD1 matching over 12 bases. V lost 6 bases, J lost 4 bases, and 6 bases stayed unmatched. Germline loops: CDR1 MGHDK, CDR2 SYGVNS. This CDR3 is 16 amino acids long. CDR3 nucleotides: TGTGCCAGCAGCCGGGACAGGGGGCACGGTAATGAAAAACTGTTTTTT. Amino acid sequence: CASSRDRGHGNEKLFF.

The chain links TRBV9 to TRBJ2-5; D is possibly TRBD2 (5 bases). The CDR3 spans 15 residues. V was trimmed by 3 bases and J by 4 bases, leaving 16 bases between them. Germline CDR1 and CDR2: SGDLS and YYNGEE. DNA of the CDR3: TGTGCCAGCAGCGCCCTGGTCGGGGTGGGAGAGACCCAGTACTTC. It encodes CASSALVGVGETQYF.

V usage is TRBV5-1 and J usage is TRBJ1-1; D possibly corresponds to TRBD1 (6 bases). Germline loops: CDR1 SGHRS, CDR2 YFSETQ. The V end was cut by 4 bases, the J end by 6 bases, with 16 bases between. The CDR3 spans 14 residues. CDR3 bases: TGCGCCAGCAGCCGTATAAACAGGGTGCCTGAAGCTTTCTTT. It codes for CASSRINRVPEAFF.

This chain connects TRBV4-3 to TRBJ2-5; TRBD2 is a possible D gene (6 bases). This CDR3 is 13 amino acids long. V lost 0 bases, J lost 7 bases, and 9 bases lay in between. Germline lookup yields CDR1 LGHNA and CDR2 YSLEER. The CDR3 DNA is TGCGCCAGCAGCCAAGAATTGGGGGGGACCCAGTACTTC. Its translation: CASSQELGGTQYF.

This chain uses TRBV13 with TRBJ1-1; 8 bases line up with TRBD1. The CDR3 runs to 14 residues. Per the germline V gene, CDR1 is PRHDT and CDR2 is FYEKMQ (reference sequence). V lost 5 bases, J lost 5 bases, and 7 bases stayed unmatched. In DNA form, the CDR3 reads TGTGCCAGCAGCGGTCCTACAGGGGGAACTGAAGCTTTCTTT. Residues: CASSGPTGGTEAFF. Together with reference TRBV13 and TRBJ1-1, the CDR3 gives the full variable domain: AAGVIQSPRHLIKEKRETATLKCYPIPRHDTVYWYQQGPGQDPQFLISFYEKMQSDKGSIPDRFSAQQFSDYHSELNMSSLELGDSALYFCASSGPTGGTEAFFGQGTRLTVV.

The chain uses TRBV7-2 and TRBJ1-5, with D possibly being TRBD1 (5 bases). Germline V gene data show CDR1 as SGHTA and CDR2 as FQGNSA. Trimming removed 2 bases at V and 7 bases at J, with 6 bases between. The CDR3 covers 12 residues. CDR3 DNA sequence: TGTGCCAGCAGCTTACGGGGGCAGCCCCAGCATTTT. Translated: CASSLRGQPQHF.

Notes on this clone: Because the CDR3's place on the DNA is in doubt, the DNA is left out and the CDR3 is given as listed by TCRdb. The gene calls are TRBV29-1 and TRBJ1-2; TRBD1 is the table's D call and was not checked against the DNA. The V gene's germline CDR1 is SQVTM and CDR2 ANQGSEA. The CDR3 is 14 residues long, ends included. CDR3: CSVASGTGYYGYPF.

The chain uses TRBV2 and TRBJ1-5; possibly TRBD1 for D (5 bases). The CDR3 has 14 amino acids. Germline V gene data show CDR1 as SNHLY and CDR2 as FYNNEI. V shed 0 bases and J shed 6 bases, with 9 bases lying between them. CDR3: CASSEAGAAQPQHF. DNA of the CDR3: TGTGCCAGCAGTGAAGCAGGGGCCGCTCAGCCCCAGCATTTT.

The chain links TRBV5-6 to TRBJ1-2; tentative D call: TRBD1 (5 bases). Germline V lookup: CDR1 SGHDT, CDR2 YYEEEE. Between the trimmed V and J ends, which lost 1 base and 1 base, there was a span of 8 bases. This CDR3 comprises 14 residues. Written as DNA, the CDR3 is TGTGCCAGCAGCTTGATAGGGGTTAACTATGGCTACACCTTC. It codes for CASSLIGVNYGYTF.

The chain uses TRBV2 and TRBJ2-7; D may be TRBD2 (6 bases). Germline assignment: CDR1 SNHLY and CDR2 FYNNEI. V gave up 7 bases and J gave up 3 bases, with 16 bases separating them. The CDR3 runs to 14 residues. In nucleotides, the CDR3 is TGTGCCAGCATTCCCCGGGAGACTCACTACGAGCAGTACTTC. Its protein product is CASIPRETHYEQYF. Full variable domain (remainder filled in from reference TRBV2 and TRBJ2-7): EPEVTQTPSHQVTQMGQEVILRCVPISNHLYFYWYRQILGQKVEFLVSFYNNEISEKSEIFDDQFSVERPDGSNFTLKIRSTKLEDSAMYFCASIPRETHYEQYFGPGTRLTVT.

The chain is built from TRBV7-8 and TRBJ1-1; D unresolved. V was trimmed by 1 base and J by 5 bases, leaving 11 bases between them. The germline V gene has CDR1 SGHVS and CDR2 FQNEAQ. The CDR3 runs 14 residues. The CDR3 protein is CASSLEREMTEAFF. CDR3 DNA: TGTGCCAGCAGCTTAGAGAGGGAGATGACTGAAGCTTTCTTT.

The rearrangement uses TRBV15 and TRBJ2-7; D might be TRBD1 (5 bases). Trimming shortened V by 4 bases and J by 3 bases, and 10 bases separated the two germline ends. CDR1 LNHNV and CDR2 YYDKDF come from the germline V gene (reference sequence). This CDR3 has 13 residues. The DNA for the CDR3 is TGTGCCACCAGCAAGGGGAAGAACTACGAGCAGTACTTC. Residues: CATSKGKNYEQYF.

For the CDR3, the DNA is TGTGCCAGCAGCGTAGACACAGGGGGTTCGTCACCCCTCCACTTT. This codes for CASSVDTGGSSPLHF. This chain connects TRBV9 to TRBJ1-6; 8 nucleotides line up with TRBD1. Germline CDR1 SGDLS, CDR2 YYNGEE. Trimming cost V 0 bases and J 10 bases; bases outside gene matches: 6. There are 15 residues in the CDR3.

This clone was counted a few times. V usage is TRBV29-1 and J usage is TRBJ2-3, with a tentative D call TRBD2 (5 bases). The CDR3 has 15 amino acids. V shed 2 bases and J shed 0 bases, with 12 bases lying between them. Germline V gives CDR1 SQVTM, CDR2 ANQGSEA. In nucleotides, the CDR3 is TGCAGCGTTGAACAGAGGGCCCAAAGCACAGATACGCAGTATTTT. This sequence encodes CSVEQRAQSTDTQYF.